What follows are 8 T cell receptor beta chains derived from one specimen sequenced in a study of CD8 T cells in ankylosing spondylitis. Points from the study as a whole: Several highly homologous variants made up a TCR beta motif, and this motif appeared characteristic of ankylosing spondylitis blood.

These receptors' targets are unknown. TCRdb used MiXCR to reprocess the 5' RACE reads, holding one entry per CDR3 protein. The table includes 700,000 to 1,000,000 distinct CDR3 sequences, 10% to 15% detected once. The sequenced sample was blood, either unsorted or a sorted T cell fraction (not recorded which). Receptors were obtained from a male donor with ankylosing spondylitis.

CDR3: CASSSTGTATYEQYF. CDR3 DNA: TGTGCCAGCAGCTCTACCGGGACCGCTACCTACGAGCAGTACTTC. This chain links TRBV28 with TRBJ2-7; the D call may be TRBD1 or TRBD2 (5 bases each). Germline lookup yields CDR1 MDHEN and CDR2 SYDVKM. The CDR3 sequence is 15 residues long. The V end lost 6 bases, the J end lost 2 bases, and 17 bases lay between the germline ends. Supplemented by reference TRBV28 and TRBJ2-7, the full variable domain reads DVKVTQSSRYLVKRTGEKVFLECVQDMDHENMFWYRQDPGLGLRLIYFSYDVKMKEKGDIPEGYSVSREKKERFSLILESASTNQTSMYLCASSSTGTATYEQYFGPGTRLTVT.

This rearrangement joins TRBV29-1 to TRBJ1-2; TRBD1 matches 10 bases. Germline V gene lookup returns CDR1 SQVTM and CDR2 ANQGSEA. The CDR3 has 12 amino acids. Trimming cost V 7 bases and J 8 bases; bases outside gene matches: 7. This CDR3 reads CSGGQGLDGYTF. The DNA of the CDR3 is TGCAGCGGGGGACAGGGGCTCGACGGCTACACCTTC.

The rearrangement joins TRBV13 to TRBJ2-3; 9 bases align to TRBD1. Germline lookup yields CDR1 PRHDT and CDR2 FYEKMQ (reference sequence). The CDR3 contains 14 residues. Trimming removed 8 bases from V and 4 bases from J; junction bases left unmatched: 7. CDR3 coding DNA: TGTGCCAGCGAGGACAGGGGATCCGCAGATACGCAGTATTTT. Its translation: CASEDRGSADTQYF.

The chain joins TRBV12-3 or TRBV12-4 to TRBJ2-3; unclear D gene. The CDR3 is made up of 14 amino acids. Trimming pared 6 bases from V and 2 bases from J, leaving 12 bases between. CDR3: CASRPIGSTDTQYF. The CDR3 nucleotides are TGTGCCAGCAGACCCATAGGATCCACAGATACGCAGTATTTT.

J is TRBJ2-3 and V is TRBV5-6, with 10 bases aligning to TRBD2. V shed 4 bases and J 1 base; nucleotides not matched to a gene: 0. CDR1 and CDR2 (germline): SGHDT, YYEEEE. This CDR3 contains 14 residues. The DNA for the CDR3 is TGTGCCAGCAGCGGGACTAGCGGCACAGATACGCAGTATTTT. Translation: CASSGTSGTDTQYF.

The chain combines TRBV7-9 with TRBJ1-2; D remains ambiguous. Trimming shortened V by 8 bases and J by 1 base, and 11 bases separated the two germline ends. The CDR3 consists of 13 residues. Germline V lookup: CDR1 SEHNR, CDR2 FQNEAQ (reference sequence). CDR3 residues: CASQQRDNYGYTF. The DNA of the CDR3 is TGTGCCAGCCAGCAGAGGGATAACTATGGCTACACCTTC.

This clonotype appeared a few times. This chain uses TRBV7-3 with TRBJ1-1; no firm D call. The CDR3 is 15 residues long. Trimming removed 2 bases at V and 1 base at J, with 11 bases between. The germline gives CDR1 SGHTA, CDR2 FQGTGA. For the CDR3, the DNA is TGTGCCAGCAGCTTATCTTCTGGATGGAACACTGAAGCTTTCTTT. Encoded protein: CASSLSSGWNTEAFF.

CDR3 sequence reads: CASSLGVRVTDTQYF. Here the CDR3 DNA reads TGCGCCAGCAGCTTGGGCGTCAGGGTAACAGATACGCAGTATTTT. The V gene is TRBV5-1, the J gene TRBJ2-3, with D perhaps TRBD1 (5 bases). The CDR3 sequence is 15 residues long. The V gene lost 0 bases and the J gene lost 3 bases, with 11 bases spanning the gap. CDR1 SGHRS and CDR2 YFSETQ come from the germline V gene.